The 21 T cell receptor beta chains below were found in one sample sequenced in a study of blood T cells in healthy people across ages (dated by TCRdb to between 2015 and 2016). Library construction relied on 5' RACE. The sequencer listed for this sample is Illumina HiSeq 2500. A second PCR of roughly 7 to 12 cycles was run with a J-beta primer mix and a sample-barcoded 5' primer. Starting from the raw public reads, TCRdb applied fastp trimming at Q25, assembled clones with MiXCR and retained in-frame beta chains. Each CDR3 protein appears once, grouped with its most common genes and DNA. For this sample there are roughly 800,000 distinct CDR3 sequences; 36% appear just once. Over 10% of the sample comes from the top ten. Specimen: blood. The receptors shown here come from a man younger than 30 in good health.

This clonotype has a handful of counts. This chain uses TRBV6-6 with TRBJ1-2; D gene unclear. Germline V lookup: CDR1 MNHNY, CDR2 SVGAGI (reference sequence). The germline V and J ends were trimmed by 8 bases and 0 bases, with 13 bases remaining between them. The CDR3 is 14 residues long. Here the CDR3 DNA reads TGTGCCAGCCATTCGACTGAAGCTAACTATGGCTACACCTTC. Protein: CASHSTEANYGYTF.

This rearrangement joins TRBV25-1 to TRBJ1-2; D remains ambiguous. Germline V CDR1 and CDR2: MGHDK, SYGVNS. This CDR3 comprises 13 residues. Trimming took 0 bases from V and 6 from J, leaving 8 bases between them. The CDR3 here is CASSEYGSDGYTF. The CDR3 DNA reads TGTGCCAGCAGTGAATACGGGTCTGATGGCTACACCTTC.

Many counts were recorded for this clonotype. The CDR3 DNA follows: TGTGCCAGCAGCCCCCCTCTAGGATCTGCCAAAAACATTCAGTACTTC. This gives the protein CASSPPLGSAKNIQYF. The rearrangement uses TRBV6-6 and TRBJ2-4, with D hard to call. Trimming took off 6 bases at V and 1 base at J, with 16 bases between the two ends. This CDR3 is built from 16 residues. CDR1 MNHNY and CDR2 SVGAGI come from the germline V gene (reference sequence).

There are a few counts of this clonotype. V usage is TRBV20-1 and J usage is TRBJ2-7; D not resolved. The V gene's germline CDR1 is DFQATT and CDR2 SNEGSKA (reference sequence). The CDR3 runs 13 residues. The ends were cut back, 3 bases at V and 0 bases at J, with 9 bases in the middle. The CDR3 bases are TGCAGTGCTAGGAGGCAGAGCTCCTACGAGCAGTACTTC. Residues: CSARRQSSYEQYF.

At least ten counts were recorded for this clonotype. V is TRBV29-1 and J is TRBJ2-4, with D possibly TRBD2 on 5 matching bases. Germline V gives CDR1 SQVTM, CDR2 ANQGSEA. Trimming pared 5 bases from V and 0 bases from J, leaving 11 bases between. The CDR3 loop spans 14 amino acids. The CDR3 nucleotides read TGCAGCGTTTTGGACTCATTAGCCAAAAACATTCAGTACTTC. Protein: CSVLDSLAKNIQYF.

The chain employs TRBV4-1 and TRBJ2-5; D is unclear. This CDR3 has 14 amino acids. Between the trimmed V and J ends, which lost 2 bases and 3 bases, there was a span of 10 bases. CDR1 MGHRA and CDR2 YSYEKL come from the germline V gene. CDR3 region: CASSQQGSKETQYF. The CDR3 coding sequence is TGCGCCAGCAGCCAACAAGGGTCCAAAGAGACCCAGTACTTC.

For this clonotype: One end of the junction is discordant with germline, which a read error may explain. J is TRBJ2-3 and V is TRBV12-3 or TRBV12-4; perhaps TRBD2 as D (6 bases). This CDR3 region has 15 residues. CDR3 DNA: TGTGCCAGCAGTACGGCTCTAGCGACCGCAGATACGCAATATTTT. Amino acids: CASSTALATADTQYF.

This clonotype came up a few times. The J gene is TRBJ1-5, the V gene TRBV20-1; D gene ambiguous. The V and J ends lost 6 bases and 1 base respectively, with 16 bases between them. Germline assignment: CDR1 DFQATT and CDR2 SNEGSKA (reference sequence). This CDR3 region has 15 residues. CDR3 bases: TGCAGTGCCAAAGGGCGGGTCATGAGCAATCAGCCCCAGCATTTT. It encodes CSAKGRVMSNQPQHF.

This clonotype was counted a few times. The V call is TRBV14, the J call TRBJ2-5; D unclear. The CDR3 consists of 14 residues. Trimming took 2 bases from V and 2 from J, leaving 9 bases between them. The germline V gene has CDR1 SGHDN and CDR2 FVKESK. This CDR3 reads CASSQNEGQETQYF. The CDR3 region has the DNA TGTGCCAGCAGCCAAAATGAAGGACAAGAGACCCAGTACTTC. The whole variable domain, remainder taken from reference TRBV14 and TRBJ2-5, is EAGVTQFPSHSVIEKGQTVTLRCDPISGHDNLYWYRRVMGKEIKFLLHFVKESKQDESGMPNNRFLAERTGGTYSTLKVQPAELEDSGVYFCASSQNEGQETQYFGPGTRLLVL.

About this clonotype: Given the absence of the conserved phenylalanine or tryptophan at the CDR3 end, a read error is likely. CDR3 bases: TGTGCCAGCAGCTTGCAGGGGGCCCCAGAGACCCAGTACTTA. Translation: CASSLQGAPETQYL. V is TRBV7-9 and J is TRBJ2-7, with 8 positions matching TRBD1. The DNA matches TRBJ2-5 better at its end, which makes the J call doubtful. The CDR3 is 14 amino acids. CDR1 and CDR2 from the germline V gene are SEHNR and FQNEAQ (reference sequence).

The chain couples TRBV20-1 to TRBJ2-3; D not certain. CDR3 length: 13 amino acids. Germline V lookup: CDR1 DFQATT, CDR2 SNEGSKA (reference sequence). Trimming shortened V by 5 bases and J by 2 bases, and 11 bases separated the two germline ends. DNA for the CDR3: TGCAGTGCTCAGGCAGTTCCCACAGATACGCAGTATTTT. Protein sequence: CSAQAVPTDTQYF.

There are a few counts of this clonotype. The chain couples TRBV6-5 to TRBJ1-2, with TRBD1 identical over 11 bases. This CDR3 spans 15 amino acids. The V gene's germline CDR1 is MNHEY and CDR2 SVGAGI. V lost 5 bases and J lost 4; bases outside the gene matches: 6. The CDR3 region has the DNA TGTGCCAGCAGTCGCCGGACAGGGGGCGGCTATGGCTACACCTTC. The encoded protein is CASSRRTGGGYGYTF.

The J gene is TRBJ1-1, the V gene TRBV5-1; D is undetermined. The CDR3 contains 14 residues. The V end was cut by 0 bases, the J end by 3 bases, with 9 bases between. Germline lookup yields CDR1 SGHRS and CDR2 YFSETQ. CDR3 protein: CASSLEGRDTEAFF. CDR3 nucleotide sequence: TGCGCCAGCAGCTTGGAGGGTAGAGACACTGAAGCTTTCTTT.

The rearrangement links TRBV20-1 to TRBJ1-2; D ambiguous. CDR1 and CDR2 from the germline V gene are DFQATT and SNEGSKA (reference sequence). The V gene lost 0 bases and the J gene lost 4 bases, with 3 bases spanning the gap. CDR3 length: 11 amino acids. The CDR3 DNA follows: TGCAGTGCTAGAGACCTCTATGGCTACACCTTC. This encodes CSARDLYGYTF.

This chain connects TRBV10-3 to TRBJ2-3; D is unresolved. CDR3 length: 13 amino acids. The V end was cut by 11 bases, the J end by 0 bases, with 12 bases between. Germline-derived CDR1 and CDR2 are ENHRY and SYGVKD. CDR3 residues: CASQLKSTDTQYF. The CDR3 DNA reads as TGTGCCTCACAACTAAAAAGCACAGATACGCAGTATTTT.

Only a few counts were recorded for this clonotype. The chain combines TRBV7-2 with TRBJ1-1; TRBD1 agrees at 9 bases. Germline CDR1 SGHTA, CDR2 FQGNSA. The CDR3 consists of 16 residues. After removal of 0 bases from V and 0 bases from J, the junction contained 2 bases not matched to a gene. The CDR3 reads CASSLAGQGMNTEAFF. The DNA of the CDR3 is TGTGCCAGCAGCTTAGCGGGACAGGGAATGAACACTGAAGCTTTCTTT.

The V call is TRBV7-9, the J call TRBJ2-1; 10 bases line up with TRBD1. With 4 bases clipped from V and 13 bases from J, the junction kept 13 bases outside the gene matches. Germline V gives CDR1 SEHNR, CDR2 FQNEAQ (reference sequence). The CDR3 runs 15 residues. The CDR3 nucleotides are TGTGCCAGCAGCTCGATATGGACAGGGGGAGAGACCCAGTTCTTC. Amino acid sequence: CASSSIWTGGETQFF.

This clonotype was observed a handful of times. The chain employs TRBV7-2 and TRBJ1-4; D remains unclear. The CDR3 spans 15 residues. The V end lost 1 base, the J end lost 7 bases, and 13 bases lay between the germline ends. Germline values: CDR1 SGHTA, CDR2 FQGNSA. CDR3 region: CASSLGAGVGEKLFF. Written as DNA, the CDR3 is TGTGCCAGCAGCTTAGGGGCCGGGGTCGGTGAAAAACTGTTTTTT.

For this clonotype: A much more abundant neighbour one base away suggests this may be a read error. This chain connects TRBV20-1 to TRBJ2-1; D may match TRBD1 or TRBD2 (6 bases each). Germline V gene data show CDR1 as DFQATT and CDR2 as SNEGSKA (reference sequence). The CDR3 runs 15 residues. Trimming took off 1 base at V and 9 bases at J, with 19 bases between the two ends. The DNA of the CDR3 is TGCAGTGCTAGAGTACCGGGGGCTATGAGTACTGAGCAGTTCTTC. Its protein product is CSARVPGAMSTEQFF.

In nucleotides, the CDR3 is TGTGCCAGCAGAGATCCTTCTAGCACTGAAGCTTTCTTT. It translates to CASRDPSSTEAFF. The chain recombines TRBV6-2 or TRBV6-3 with TRBJ1-1; unclear D gene. Trimming pared 6 bases from V and 4 bases from J, leaving 12 bases between. CDR3 length equals 13 residues. Germline V CDR1 and CDR2: MNHEY, SVGEGT.

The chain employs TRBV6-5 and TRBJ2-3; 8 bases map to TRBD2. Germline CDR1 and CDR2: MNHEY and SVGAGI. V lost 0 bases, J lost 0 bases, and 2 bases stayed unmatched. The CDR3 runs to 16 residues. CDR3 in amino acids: CASSYSAGGSTDTQYF. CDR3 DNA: TGTGCCAGCAGTTACTCGGCGGGGGGCAGCACAGATACGCAGTATTTT.